Listed here are 27 T cell receptor beta chains from one sample, sequenced in a study of PD-L1 blockade in urothelial cancer. Method: immunoSEQ multiplex PCR; TCRdb's copy keeps in-frame clones and lacks some. This table holds 49,000 or so clones, 75% to 85% found once. Time point meaning: pretreatment peripheral blood. The sequencing here drew on PBMCs, taken around atezolizumab (anti-PD-L1) treatment. The receptors originated from a man aged 65 to 79 with urothelial cancer.

The chain has TRBV5-1 and TRBJ1-2; TRBD1 matches 10 bases. The CDR3 spans 16 residues. Trimming at V came to 0 bases and at J to 4 bases, leaving 6 bases not matched to a gene. The germline V gene encodes CDR1 SGHRS and CDR2 YFSETQ. The CDR3 DNA sequence: TGCGCCAGCAGCTTGGCCGGGACAGGGGAGGCCTATGGCTACACCTTC. Its translation: CASSLAGTGEAYGYTF.

V usage is TRBV28 and J usage is TRBJ2-1, with D maybe TRBD2 (7 bases). The CDR3 runs 17 residues. V was pared by 8 bases and J by 1 base, with 21 bases between. The germline gives CDR1 MDHEN, CDR2 SYDVKM. This CDR3 is CASPPGGGGGSYNEQFF. CDR3 in DNA: TGTGCCAGCCCCCCTGGCGGGGGAGGGGGTTCCTACAATGAGCAGTTCTTC.

The chain couples TRBV19 to TRBJ2-2; a weak D match, TRBD1 (5 bases). This CDR3 has 17 residues. The V gene's germline CDR1 is LNHDA and CDR2 SQIVND (reference sequence). V was shortened by 3 bases and J by 3 bases, with 17 bases between the two germline ends. Here the CDR3 DNA reads TGTGCCAGTAGTATTCCGACAGTTCGAGAGGACACCGGGGAGCTGTTTTTT. The encoded protein is CASSIPTVREDTGELFF.

This clone was detected only a few times. The genes are TRBV27 and TRBJ1-4; 9 bases match TRBD1. V lost 3 bases and J lost 3; bases outside the gene matches: 5. The V gene's germline CDR1 is MNHEY and CDR2 SMNVEV (reference sequence). The CDR3 spans 16 residues. CDR3 nucleotide sequence: TGTGCCAGCAGTTTTTCCCGGACAGGGGCTAATGAAAAACTGTTTTTT. Its translation is CASSFSRTGANEKLFF.

The sample holds a few counts of this clone. This chain connects TRBV5-4 to TRBJ2-1; D uncertain. V lost 3 bases to trimming and J lost 1 base, with 14 bases between them. The length of the CDR3 is 16 residues. CDR1 SGHNT and CDR2 YYREEE come from the germline V gene (reference sequence). Here the CDR3 DNA reads TGTGCCAGCAGCTCCGGCGGTGGGTGGTCCTACAATGAGCAGTTCTTC. As protein: CASSSGGGWSYNEQFF.

The CDR3 DNA reads TGTGCCAGCACCGGCAGGGCCCGGTCAGGGGACAATGAGCAGTTCTTC. This gives the protein CASTGRARSGDNEQFF. This chain connects TRBV6-6 to TRBJ2-1, with a tentative D call TRBD1 (6 bases). This CDR3 has 16 residues. Trimming left V 7 bases short and J 5 bases short, with 21 bases between. Germline values: CDR1 MNHNY, CDR2 SVGAGI (reference sequence).

The genes are TRBV7-6 and TRBJ2-7, with D maybe TRBD2 (6 bases). This CDR3 spans 14 amino acids. The germline gives CDR1 SGHVS, CDR2 FNYEAQ. V was trimmed by 5 bases and J by 5 bases, leaving 16 bases between them. In DNA form, the CDR3 reads TGTGCCAGCAGCGGAAGTCCTACGGGAGACGAGCAGTACTTC. It is translated as CASSGSPTGDEQYF.

This clone was recorded only once. The CDR3 DNA sequence: TGCAGCGTTGGACAGTTCTACGAGCAGTACTTC. Translation gives CSVGQFYEQYF. The chain uses TRBV29-1 and TRBJ2-7, with D possibly TRBD1 on 5 matching bases. Germline CDR1 SQVTM, CDR2 ANQGSEA. The CDR3 has 11 residues. V was trimmed by 4 bases and J by 3 bases, leaving 7 bases between them.

J is TRBJ1-5 and V is TRBV6-6; TRBD1 matches 7 bases. V was clipped by 6 bases and J by 4 bases; unmatched bases: 3. The length of the CDR3 is 13 residues. Looked up from germline, CDR1 is MNHNY and CDR2 is SVGAGI (reference sequence). The CDR3 region is CASSPTGNQPQHF. The CDR3 DNA follows: TGTGCCAGCAGCCCGACAGGGAATCAGCCCCAGCATTTT.

A single count supports this clone. The CDR3, as DNA: TGTGCCAGCTCACTGACAGTACCTAGTACTGAAGCTTTCTTT. The encoded protein is CASSLTVPSTEAFF. The J gene is TRBJ1-1, the V gene TRBV18; a weak D match, TRBD1 (5 bases). Germline CDR1 reads KGHSH; CDR2 reads LQKENI. The germline V and J ends were trimmed by 4 bases and 5 bases, with 14 bases remaining between them. There are 14 residues in the CDR3.

The chain has TRBV4-2 and TRBJ2-1; 8 nucleotides match TRBD2. The CDR3 covers 16 residues. J gave up 4 bases and V 1 base, and 6 bases lay outside the gene matches. In germline, CDR1 is LGHNA, CDR2 YNFKEQ. Written as DNA, the CDR3 is TGTGCCAGCAGCCAAGGAGCGAGCGGGGGATACAATGAGCAGTTCTTC. Translated: CASSQGASGGYNEQFF.

This sequence joins TRBV10-1 and TRBJ2-3, with 10 bases fitting TRBD1. Germline V gives CDR1 WNHNN, CDR2 SYGVQD (reference sequence). The junction had 2 bases not matched to a gene; V was cut back by 8 bases and J by 3 bases. The CDR3 totals 13 residues. The CDR3 protein is CASGDRGTDTQYF. CDR3 bases: TGCGCCAGCGGGGACAGGGGAACAGATACGCAGTATTTT.

The chain couples TRBV7-8 to TRBJ2-4, with a weak D call TRBD2 (5 bases). In germline, CDR1 is SGHVS, CDR2 FQNEAQ. The CDR3 is 14 residues long. V lost 5 bases and J lost 6, with 14 bases in between. The CDR3 DNA reads TGTGCCAGCAGCCGCAGCGGCGCTGGAAACATTCAGTACTTC. Amino acids: CASSRSGAGNIQYF. Together with reference TRBV7-8 and TRBJ2-4, the CDR3 gives the full variable domain: GAGVSQSPRYKVAKRGQDVALRCDPISGHVSLFWYQQALGQGPEFLTYFQNEAQLDKSGLPSDRFFAERPEGSVSTLKIQRTQQEDSAVYLCASSRSGAGNIQYFGAGTRLSVL.

The V call is TRBV5-5, the J call TRBJ1-1; 8 bases align to TRBD1. The germline V gene has CDR1 SGHKS and CDR2 YYEKEE (reference sequence). The length of the CDR3 is 15 residues. J lost 0 bases, V lost 2 bases, and 3 bases had no gene match. In DNA, the CDR3 is TGTGCCAGCAGCTTACAGGGGGACATGAACACTGAAGCTTTCTTT. Amino acid sequence: CASSLQGDMNTEAFF.

The CDR3 spells CASSPFGAGGANKAFF. CDR3 coding DNA: TGTGCCAGCAGTCCCTTTGGGGCAGGGGGCGCTAATAAAGCTTTCTTT. The V call is TRBV28, the J call TRBJ1-1, with TRBD1 matching 8 bases. After removal of 5 bases from V and 9 bases from J, the junction contained 17 bases not matched to a gene. This CDR3 region has 16 residues. Per germline, CDR1 MDHEN and CDR2 SYDVKM.

This clone appeared a few times. The V gene is TRBV6-1, the J gene TRBJ2-7, with D hard to call. The CDR3 totals 12 residues. The V end was cut by 10 bases, the J end by 4 bases, with 14 bases between. CDR1 is MNHNS, CDR2 SASEGT, per germline. Written as DNA, the CDR3 is TGTGCCACCTCGTTCCTTCGGTACGAGCAGTACTTC. Translating gives CATSFLRYEQYF.

This sequence joins TRBV28 and TRBJ1-1; D not resolved. Germline values: CDR1 MDHEN, CDR2 SYDVKM. The V end was cut by 7 bases, the J end by 3 bases, with 18 bases between. The CDR3 runs 15 residues. The CDR3 DNA reads TGTGCCAGCATCGGTGGTGGAGCCTTGGACACTGAAGCTTTCTTT. Encoded protein: CASIGGGALDTEAFF.

This clone appeared a few times. The chain joins TRBV27 to TRBJ2-7; 8 nucleotides line up with TRBD1. Looked up from germline, CDR1 is MNHEY and CDR2 is SMNVEV (reference sequence). The CDR3 length is 14 residues. Trimming at V came to 5 bases and at J to 3 bases, leaving 6 bases not matched to a gene. The CDR3 sequence: CASSLLGQGYEQYF. In nucleotides, the CDR3 is TGTGCCAGCAGTCTCTTAGGACAGGGCTACGAGCAGTACTTC.

The chain uses TRBV10-2 and TRBJ1-1; 7 nucleotides line up with TRBD1. The ends lost 8 bases at V and 0 bases at J; junction bases unmatched: 15. The CDR3 covers 17 residues. The germline V gene has CDR1 WSHSY and CDR2 SAAADI. DNA of the CDR3: TGCGCCAGCCACACCGGGACAGAGGAAGACATGAACACTGAAGCTTTCTTT. Translated, it gives CASHTGTEEDMNTEAFF.

This clone was recorded a few times. The rearrangement joins TRBV11-2 to TRBJ2-1, with D possibly being TRBD2 (6 bases). Germline V CDR1 and CDR2: SGHAT, FQNNGV. This CDR3 is 15 amino acids long. The V and J ends lost 4 bases and 3 bases respectively, with 13 bases between them. DNA of the CDR3: TGTGCCAGCAGCTGGGACTCCCCATACTACAATGAGCAGTTCTTC. Its translation: CASSWDSPYYNEQFF.

This clone was picked up a small number of times. This chain joins TRBV7-8 and TRBJ2-3, with D unclear. This CDR3 has 12 amino acids. Germline V lookup: CDR1 SGHVS, CDR2 FQNEAQ. Deletions cut 1 base from V and 4 bases from J, with 3 bases between. The CDR3 DNA reads TGTGCCAGCAGCTTAGAGCCAGATACGCAGTATTTT. Translation: CASSLEPDTQYF. Drawing the rest from reference TRBV7-8 and TRBJ2-3, the complete variable domain is GAGVSQSPRYKVAKRGQDVALRCDPISGHVSLFWYQQALGQGPEFLTYFQNEAQLDKSGLPSDRFFAERPEGSVSTLKIQRTQQEDSAVYLCASSLEPDTQYFGPGTRLTVL.

The chain combines TRBV7-8 with TRBJ2-7; 9 positions match TRBD2. The CDR3 totals 16 residues. V was pared by 4 bases and J by 1 base, with 8 bases of the junction left unmatched. CDR1 and CDR2 (germline): SGHVS, FQNEAQ. The CDR3 nucleotides are TGTGCCAGCAGCTCCGTTGGGCGGGAGGGGTCCTACGAGCAGTACTTC. As protein: CASSSVGREGSYEQYF. Full variable domain (outside the CDR3, taken from reference TRBV7-8 and TRBJ2-7): GAGVSQSPRYKVAKRGQDVALRCDPISGHVSLFWYQQALGQGPEFLTYFQNEAQLDKSGLPSDRFFAERPEGSVSTLKIQRTQQEDSAVYLCASSSVGREGSYEQYFGPGTRLTVT.

This clone was recorded a few times. The chain couples TRBV30 to TRBJ2-2; D gene ambiguous. V lost 4 bases and J lost 4, with 10 bases in between. The CDR3 is 13 residues long. Germline CDR1 reads GTSNPN; CDR2 reads SVGIG (reference sequence). The CDR3 is CAWNRVGTGELFF. The DNA of the CDR3 is TGTGCCTGGAACCGGGTGGGCACCGGGGAGCTGTTTTTT. The complete variable domain, with remaining parts taken from reference TRBV30 and TRBJ2-2, reads SQTIHQWPATLVQPVGSPLSLECTVEGTSNPNLYWYRQAAGRGLQLLFYSVGIGQISSEVPQNLSASRPQDRQFILSSKKLLLSDSGFYLCAWNRVGTGELFFGEGSRLTVL.

In its sample, this clone was seen once. V usage is TRBV5-1 and J usage is TRBJ2-2, with TRBD1 matching 7 bases. The CDR3 extends over 15 amino acids. Trimming cost V 5 bases and J 2 bases; bases outside gene matches: 6. CDR1 SGHRS and CDR2 YFSETQ come from the germline V gene. DNA of the CDR3: TGCGCCAGCAGTACCGGGACAGTCAACACCGGGGAGCTGTTTTTT. This codes for CASSTGTVNTGELFF.

The chain uses TRBV5-6 and TRBJ2-1; D remains ambiguous. The V gene's germline CDR1 is SGHDT and CDR2 YYEEEE. V was trimmed by 2 bases and J by 5 bases, leaving 8 bases between them. This CDR3 has 13 amino acids. The CDR3 coding sequence is TGTGCCAGCAGCTTCGGAGCTGACAATGAGCAGTTCTTC. Translation: CASSFGADNEQFF.

This clone was seen once. This rearrangement joins TRBV9 to TRBJ1-2, with 10 bases identical to TRBD1. Germline values: CDR1 SGDLS, CDR2 YYNGEE. CDR3 size: 14 residues. The junction had 3 bases not matched to a gene; V was cut back by 3 bases and J by 4 bases. The CDR3 spells CASSGQGAGYGYTF. The CDR3 nucleotides are TGTGCCAGCAGCGGACAGGGGGCTGGCTATGGCTACACCTTC.

The rearrangement links TRBV28 to TRBJ2-5; 8 bases map to TRBD1. The CDR3 spans 16 residues. The V segment lost 4 bases and the J segment 5 bases; nucleotides outside the gene matches: 12. Germline V lookup: CDR1 MDHEN, CDR2 SYDVKM. The CDR3 region has the DNA TGTGCCAGCAGTTCGGTGTGGACAGGGCTAGCGGAGACCCAGTACTTC. Translated: CASSSVWTGLAETQYF.